The clone carrying this TCR beta chain was picked up one time. Its cognate antigen is unknown. Germline V CDR1 and CDR2: SGHVS, FQNEAQ. The CDR3 contains 15 residues. Losses at the gene ends were 5 bases for V and 5 bases for J; bases not matched to a gene: 11. Everyone who donated was a healthy bone marrow donor. Although they were nominally healthy when sampled, donors likely had unrecorded immune exposures. This record comes from a study of cytomegalovirus exposure and HLA in healthy donors. Study-level points and caveats: A later analysis linked a missense DCLRE1C variant to TCR beta V- and J-gene trimming.

Primers: 60 Vbeta forward and 13 Jbeta reverse. The table came from immunoSEQ multiplex PCR; TCRdb's copy has only in-frame clones and leaves some out. The data show about 120,000 clones, less than 85% seen once. Sequenced: PBMCs. V and J are TRBV7-8 and TRBJ1-1, with 7 bases matching TRBD1. The TCR was taken from a man aged 25 to 45 in good health and CMV-seropositive. CDR3 in amino acids: CASSTRQGMGTEAFF. CDR3 bases: TGTGCCAGCAGCACCAGACAGGGCATGGGGACTGAAGCTTTCTTT.